The present T cell receptor (beta chain) was sequenced within a study of blood T cell repertoires in COVID-19. TCRdb's copy holds only in-frame clones and misses some; the assay was immunoSEQ multiplex PCR. This table has about 440,000 clones, 70% to 90% appearing once. The CDR3 has 13 residues. Trimming stripped 8 bases from V and 1 base from J, with 11 bases between. Germline V gene sequence: CDR1 MNHEY, CDR2 SMNVEV (reference sequence). This TCR was sampled from a woman aged 50 to 60 with COVID-19, enrolled during active disease. The rearrangement links TRBV27 to TRBJ1-1; maybe TRBD1 (6 bases). Sequenced sample: peripheral blood. CDR3 protein: CASSTGTNTEAFF. In nucleotides, the CDR3 is TGTGCCAGCTCAACAGGGACGAACACTGAAGCTTTCTTT.